These T cell receptor beta chains were read from a single sample in a study of regulatory T cells in long-lasting Graves disease. TCRdb independently ran MiXCR on the multiplex PCR reads; one entry per CDR3 protein. The table lists roughly 610,000 distinct CDR3 sequences, 15% to 20% of them singletons. Separately, the same data were catalogued under a study of T cells in Graves' hyperthyroidism and ophthalmopathy.

Specimen: peripheral blood mononuclear cells (PBMCs), collected at new diagnosis, from a patient treated with antithyroid drugs. Receptors originate from a woman under 40 with Graves disease. Each CDR3 is given with its conserved first and last residue. D genes are given only for firm matches. Part of the rows lack a size; the others show once, few, many or a class for expanded clones.

v_call: TRBV3-1
j_call: TRBJ2-7
d_call: NA
clone_size: many
cdr3_aa: CASSRTDEQYF
cdr3_nt: TGTGCCAGCAGCCGTACGGACGAGCAGTACTTC

v_call: TRBV5-1
j_call: TRBJ1-3
d_call: NA
clone_size: few
cdr3_aa: CASSPGGGANTIYF
cdr3_nt: TGCGCCAGCAGCCCCGGTGGAGGAGCAAACACCATATATTTT

v_call: TRBV7-8
j_call: TRBJ2-3
d_call: NA
clone_size: NA
cdr3_aa: CASSLMTHTDTQYF
cdr3_nt: TGTGCCAGCAGCTTAATGACCCACACAGATACGCAGTATTTT

v_call: TRBV5-1
j_call: TRBJ1-1
d_call: NA
clone_size: few
cdr3_aa: CASSSSQNTEAFF
cdr3_nt: TGCGCCAGCAGCTCCTCACAGAACACTGAAGCTTTCTTT

v_call: TRBV7-2
j_call: TRBJ2-7
d_call: NA
clone_size: many
cdr3_aa: CASSFLNSFWYF
cdr3_nt: TGTGCCAGCAGCTTCCTCAATTCTTTTTGGTACTTC

v_call: TRBV7-9
j_call: TRBJ2-1
d_call: NA
clone_size: few
cdr3_aa: CASSPSVGIEQFF
cdr3_nt: TGTGCCAGCAGCCCTTCGGTGGGTATTGAGCAGTTCTTC

v_call: TRBV20-1
j_call: TRBJ2-5
d_call: NA
clone_size: many
cdr3_aa: CSARVAVGLRETQYF
cdr3_nt: TGCAGTGCTAGGGTCGCGGTCGGACTCAGGGAGACCCAGTACTTC

v_call: TRBV20-1
j_call: TRBJ2-7
d_call: NA
clone_size: NA
cdr3_aa: CSASEGAEDEQYF
cdr3_nt: TGCAGTGCTAGTGAAGGGGCTGAGGACGAGCAGTACTTC

v_call: TRBV7-2
j_call: TRBJ2-1
d_call: NA
clone_size: few
cdr3_aa: CASSRKGGTDYNEQFF
cdr3_nt: TGTGCCAGCAGTCGGAAGGGGGGGACGGATTACAATGAGCAGTTCTTC

v_call: TRBV28
j_call: TRBJ1-3
d_call: NA
clone_size: few
cdr3_aa: CASSFMRRGRPGNTIYF
cdr3_nt: TGTGCCAGCAGCTTCATGAGGCGGGGACGTCCTGGAAACACCATATATTTT

v_call: TRBV28
j_call: TRBJ2-5
d_call: NA
clone_size: few
cdr3_aa: CASSFRVTETQYF
cdr3_nt: TGTGCCAGCAGTTTCCGGGTAACGGAGACCCAGTACTTC

v_call: TRBV3-1
j_call: TRBJ1-2
d_call: NA
clone_size: few
cdr3_aa: CASSTTVYGRPTNYGYTF
cdr3_nt: TGTGCCAGCAGCACCACTGTTTATGGACGGCCAACTAACTATGGCTACACCTTC

v_call: TRBV5-1
j_call: TRBJ2-2
d_call: TRBD1
clone_size: NA
cdr3_aa: CASSVDRGSDGELFF
cdr3_nt: TGCGCCAGCAGTGTGGACAGGGGATCGGACGGGGAGCTGTTTTTT

v_call: TRBV18
j_call: TRBJ1-3
d_call: NA
clone_size: NA
cdr3_aa: CASSSIQTTGYLSGNTIYF
cdr3_nt: TGTGCCAGCTCATCCATCCAAACGACAGGATACCTCTCTGGAAACACCATATATTTT

v_call: TRBV12-3/TRBV12-4
j_call: TRBJ2-7
d_call: TRBD1
clone_size: many
cdr3_aa: CASSESGTGIREQYF
cdr3_nt: TGTGCCAGCAGCGAGTCCGGGACAGGGATACGGGAGCAGTACTTC

v_call: TRBV2
j_call: TRBJ1-1
d_call: NA
clone_size: many
cdr3_aa: CAIQQGLNTEAFF
cdr3_nt: TGTGCCATACAACAAGGGTTGAACACTGAAGCTTTCTTT

v_call: TRBV28
j_call: TRBJ1-6
d_call: NA
clone_size: many
cdr3_aa: CASSLMGRSPLHF
cdr3_nt: TGTGCCAGCAGTTTGATGGGCCGCTCACCCCTCCACTTT

v_call: TRBV10-3
j_call: TRBJ2-3
d_call: NA
clone_size: NA
cdr3_aa: CAISEGYTDTQYF
cdr3_nt: TGTGCCATCAGTGAGGGATACACAGATACGCAGTATTTT

v_call: TRBV28
j_call: TRBJ1-2
d_call: NA
clone_size: many
cdr3_aa: CASSLDTPPGYTF
cdr3_nt: TGTGCCAGCAGTCTTGACACCCCTCCGGGGTACACCTTC

v_call: TRBV12-3/TRBV12-4
j_call: TRBJ2-5
d_call: NA
clone_size: many
cdr3_aa: CASSLEEGQTQYF
cdr3_nt: TGTGCCAGCAGTTTAGAAGAGGGCCAGACCCAGTACTTC

v_call: TRBV14
j_call: TRBJ2-2
d_call: NA
clone_size: many
cdr3_aa: CASNQIGPTGELFF
cdr3_nt: TGTGCCAGCAACCAGATTGGGCCCACCGGGGAGCTGTTTTTT

v_call: TRBV7-6
j_call: TRBJ2-5
d_call: NA
clone_size: few
cdr3_aa: CASSFGGNQETQYF
cdr3_nt: TGTGCCAGCAGCTTTGGGGGAAACCAAGAGACCCAGTACTTC

v_call: TRBV6-1
j_call: TRBJ2-3
d_call: NA
clone_size: once
cdr3_aa: CASQTSRTDTQYF
cdr3_nt: TGTGCCAGCCAGACATCCCGCACAGATACGCAGTATTTT

v_call: TRBV12-3/TRBV12-4
j_call: TRBJ2-7
d_call: NA
clone_size: many
cdr3_aa: CASSFEQGPSYEQYF
cdr3_nt: TGTGCCAGCAGTTTCGAGCAGGGACCATCCTACGAGCAGTACTTC

v_call: TRBV6-2/TRBV6-3
j_call: TRBJ2-7
d_call: NA
clone_size: many
cdr3_aa: CASSYEAGNNEQYF
cdr3_nt: TGTGCCAGCAGTTACGAGGCAGGAAACAACGAGCAGTACTTC

v_call: TRBV19
j_call: TRBJ1-1
d_call: TRBD1
clone_size: NA
cdr3_aa: CASSIVQGDGRAFF
cdr3_nt: TGTGCCAGCAGTATAGTCCAGGGGGACGGGAGGGCTTTCTTT

v_call: TRBV28
j_call: TRBJ1-6
d_call: NA
clone_size: many
cdr3_aa: CASSLPTRPNSPLHF
cdr3_nt: TGTGCCAGCAGTTTGCCCACACGGCCCAATTCACCCCTCCACTTT

v_call: TRBV19
j_call: TRBJ1-5
d_call: NA
clone_size: NA
cdr3_aa: CASSPPELSNQPQRF
cdr3_nt: TGTGCCAGTAGTCCTCCTGAGCTTAGCAATCAGCCCCAGCGTTTT

v_call: TRBV29-1
j_call: TRBJ2-5
d_call: TRBD2
clone_size: many
cdr3_aa: CSVVDPGLAIQETQYF
cdr3_nt: TGCAGCGTTGTGGACCCGGGACTAGCGATACAAGAGACCCAGTACTTC

v_call: TRBV11-3
j_call: TRBJ1-1
d_call: TRBD1
clone_size: many
cdr3_aa: CASSPDRSTEAFF
cdr3_nt: TGTGCCAGCAGCCCGGACAGGTCCACTGAAGCTTTCTTT

v_call: TRBV19
j_call: TRBJ2-1
d_call: NA
clone_size: few
cdr3_aa: CASSTRLENEQFF
cdr3_nt: TGTGCCAGTAGTACGCGACTAGAGAATGAGCAGTTCTTC

v_call: TRBV27
j_call: TRBJ2-1
d_call: TRBD2
clone_size: NA
cdr3_aa: CASSLASGSGNNEQFF
cdr3_nt: TGTGCCAGCAGCCTCGCTAGCGGGAGTGGCAACAATGAGCAGTTCTTC

v_call: TRBV27
j_call: TRBJ1-3
d_call: TRBD1
clone_size: many
cdr3_aa: CASSRDRGSGNTIYF
cdr3_nt: TGTGCTAGCAGTCGGGACAGGGGGTCTGGAAACACCATATATTTT

v_call: TRBV29-1
j_call: TRBJ2-1
d_call: TRBD2
clone_size: NA
cdr3_aa: CSVGRTASGRTFYYNEQFF
cdr3_nt: TGCAGCGTTGGAAGAACGGCTAGCGGGAGGACCTTTTACTACAATGAGCAGTTCTTC

v_call: TRBV6-1
j_call: TRBJ1-1
d_call: TRBD1
clone_size: many
cdr3_aa: CATSRDRGTAFF
cdr3_nt: TGTGCCACGTCCCGGGACAGGGGTACGGCTTTCTTT

v_call: TRBV28
j_call: TRBJ2-7
d_call: NA
clone_size: many
cdr3_aa: CASRPDSLPYEQYF
cdr3_nt: TGTGCCAGCAGACCCGACAGCCTACCCTACGAGCAGTACTTC

v_call: TRBV18
j_call: TRBJ2-5
d_call: NA
clone_size: NA
cdr3_aa: CASSPVKAGGAETQYF
cdr3_nt: TGTGCCAGCTCACCTGTCAAAGCAGGAGGCGCGGAGACCCAGTACTTC

v_call: TRBV20-1
j_call: TRBJ2-7
d_call: TRBD2
clone_size: many
cdr3_aa: CSAREMASGSYEQYF
cdr3_nt: TGCAGTGCTAGAGAAATGGCTAGCGGTTCCTACGAGCAGTACTTC

v_call: TRBV14
j_call: TRBJ2-1
d_call: NA
clone_size: NA
cdr3_aa: CASSQAFNLNEQFF
cdr3_nt: TGTGCCAGCAGCCAAGCCTTTAACTTAAATGAGCAGTTCTTC

v_call: TRBV2
j_call: TRBJ1-6
d_call: TRBD1
clone_size: many
cdr3_aa: CASTRGQGVSPLHF
cdr3_nt: TGTGCCAGCACCAGGGGACAGGGGGTTTCACCCCTCCACTTT

v_call: TRBV30
j_call: TRBJ2-3
d_call: NA
clone_size: NA
cdr3_aa: CAWREKGSTDTQYF
cdr3_nt: TGTGCCTGGAGGGAAAAGGGAAGCACAGATACGCAGTATTTT

v_call: TRBV5-1
j_call: TRBJ2-3
d_call: TRBD2
clone_size: many
cdr3_aa: CASSKTSVLGDTQYF
cdr3_nt: TGCGCCAGCAGCAAGACTAGCGTGTTAGGGGATACGCAGTATTTT

v_call: TRBV12-3/TRBV12-4
j_call: TRBJ2-3
d_call: NA
clone_size: NA
cdr3_aa: CASSLGFSTDTQYF
cdr3_nt: TGTGCCAGCAGTTTAGGGTTTAGCACAGATACGCAGTATTTT

v_call: TRBV12-3/TRBV12-4
j_call: TRBJ1-1
d_call: NA
clone_size: many
cdr3_aa: CASSFIPSEAFF
cdr3_nt: TGTGCCAGCAGTTTTATCCCCAGTGAAGCTTTCTTT

v_call: TRBV28
j_call: TRBJ2-7
d_call: NA
clone_size: many
cdr3_aa: CASRTGTRPGEGQYF
cdr3_nt: TGTGCCAGCAGAACCGGGACTCGCCCTGGTGAAGGGCAGTACTTC

v_call: TRBV2
j_call: TRBJ2-2
d_call: TRBD1
clone_size: NA
cdr3_aa: CASSNGQVAPGELFF
cdr3_nt: TGTGCCAGCAGTAATGGACAGGTAGCCCCCGGGGAGCTGTTTTTT

v_call: TRBV28
j_call: TRBJ2-3
d_call: TRBD2
clone_size: many
cdr3_aa: CAGNSGRAGPNTDTQYF
cdr3_nt: TGTGCCGGAAATAGCGGGAGGGCTGGCCCCAACACAGATACGCAGTATTTT

v_call: TRBV19
j_call: TRBJ1-1
d_call: NA
clone_size: NA
cdr3_aa: CASSTRDGPVAFF
cdr3_nt: TGTGCCAGTAGTACCCGGGACGGCCCCGTAGCTTTCTTT

v_call: TRBV6-1
j_call: TRBJ1-5
d_call: NA
clone_size: many
cdr3_aa: CASIRSGTQDQPQHF
cdr3_nt: TGTGCCAGCATTCGATCCGGGACCCAGGATCAGCCCCAGCATTTT

v_call: TRBV7-9
j_call: TRBJ2-5
d_call: NA
clone_size: many
cdr3_aa: CASSEGSFVETQYF
cdr3_nt: TGTGCCAGCAGCGAGGGTAGTTTTGTGGAGACCCAGTACTTC

v_call: TRBV6-1
j_call: TRBJ1-4
d_call: NA
clone_size: many
cdr3_aa: CASSRTVGKTNEKLFF
cdr3_nt: TGTGCCAGCAGTCGCACAGTGGGGAAAACTAATGAAAAACTGTTTTTT

v_call: TRBV29-1
j_call: TRBJ2-3
d_call: NA
clone_size: few
cdr3_aa: CSVGGQPSTQYF
cdr3_nt: TGCAGCGTTGGAGGACAACCCAGTACGCAGTATTTT

v_call: TRBV9
j_call: TRBJ2-2
d_call: TRBD1
clone_size: few
cdr3_aa: CASCPGTGSAGELFF
cdr3_nt: TGTGCCAGCTGTCCGGGGACAGGGAGTGCCGGGGAGCTGTTTTTT